These 27 T cell receptor beta chains share one sample of origin, sequenced in a study of T cells in Graves' hyperthyroidism and ophthalmopathy. RNA transcripts provided the source from which TCR beta CDR3 regions were amplified. Researchers ran a first-round RT-PCR on the TCR CDR3 using the HTBI primer set. TCRdb used MiXCR to reprocess the multiplex PCR reads, holding one entry per CDR3 protein. This table holds about 320,000 distinct CDR3 sequences, roughly 17% found once. Source material: blood. The source is a man between 25 and 39 years old with Graves' hyperthyroidism.

This clonotype was counted many times. The DNA of the CDR3 is TGTGCCAGCTCACCATCGCAGGGCCAGAACGAGCAGTACTTC. Encoded protein: CASSPSQGQNEQYF. The chain employs TRBV18 and TRBJ2-7, with TRBD1 as a possible D gene (5 bases). The ends were cut back, 2 bases at V and 5 bases at J, with 13 bases in the middle. The CDR3 is 14 residues long. Germline CDR1 reads KGHSH; CDR2 reads LQKENI.

At least ten counts were recorded for this clonotype. CDR3 in DNA: TGCGCCAGCAGCTTGATTTCCGGACTAGCAGGCTACGAGCAGTACTTC. It encodes CASSLISGLAGYEQYF. This chain links TRBV5-1 with TRBJ2-7, with TRBD2 matching over 8 bases. V shed 1 base, J shed 3 bases, and the junction held 9 bases outside the gene matches. This CDR3 region has 16 residues. Germline-derived CDR1 and CDR2 are SGHRS and YFSETQ.

In its sample, this clonotype was seen a few times. V usage is TRBV11-3 and J usage is TRBJ2-2, with D tentatively TRBD2 (5 bases). V lost 1 base and J 5 bases, leaving 8 bases between the germline ends. CDR3 length equals 14 residues. The germline V gene has CDR1 SGHNT and CDR2 YENEEA. In DNA form, the CDR3 reads TGTGCCAGCAGCTTAGCGAGGGCTACCGGGGAGCTGTTTTTT. It specifies CASSLARATGELFF.

The chain carries TRBV5-1 and TRBJ2-2, with no clear D. This CDR3 comprises 12 residues. Germline-derived CDR1 and CDR2 are SGHRS and YFSETQ. V was clipped by 10 bases and J by 6 bases, with 13 bases between them. The CDR3 reads CASAGMAGELFF. For the CDR3, the DNA is TGCGCCTCCGCTGGGATGGCCGGGGAGCTGTTTTTT. Full variable domain (missing parts from reference TRBV5-1 and TRBJ2-2): KAGVTQTPRYLIKTRGQQVTLSCSPISGHRSVSWYQQTPGQGLQFLFEYFSETQRNKGNFPGRFSGRQFSNSRSEMNVSTLELGDSALYLCASAGMAGELFFGEGSRLTVL.

This clonotype came up many times. V is TRBV11-2 and J is TRBJ2-1; TRBD1 matches at 7 bases. Germline CDR1 reads SGHAT; CDR2 reads FQNNGV. The CDR3 has 14 residues. Germline trimming cut 5 bases from V and 9 bases from J; bases unmatched to any gene: 10. The CDR3 loop reads CASSPLTGVVEQFF. The DNA for the CDR3 is TGTGCCAGCAGCCCCCTTACAGGGGTGGTTGAGCAGTTCTTC.

This clonotype was observed at least ten times. This rearrangement joins TRBV5-5 to TRBJ2-7; D gene uncertain. Germline CDR1 reads SGHKS; CDR2 reads YYEKEE (reference sequence). The ends were cut back, 4 bases at V and 3 bases at J, with 20 bases in the middle. The CDR3 has 16 amino acids. The DNA of the CDR3 is TGTGCCAGCAGCCTGGAAGATCGACTCCACCACTACGAGCAGTACTTC. Translating it yields CASSLEDRLHHYEQYF. The variable domain in full, completed from reference TRBV5-5 and TRBJ2-7, reads DAGVTQSPTHLIKTRGQQVTLRCSPISGHKSVSWYQQVLGQGPQFIFQYYEKEERGRGNFPDRFSARQFPNYSSELNVNALLLGDSALYLCASSLEDRLHHYEQYFGPGTRLTVT.

This clonotype was seen a few times. The chain carries TRBV7-3 and TRBJ1-2, with D possibly TRBD1 on 5 matching bases. CDR1 is SGHTA, CDR2 FQGTGA, per germline. The V and J ends lost 8 bases and 2 bases respectively, with 6 bases between them. This CDR3 comprises 11 residues. The CDR3 spells CASGDNYGYTF. CDR3 DNA sequence: TGTGCCAGCGGGGACAACTATGGCTACACCTTC. Filled out from reference TRBV7-3 and TRBJ1-2, the complete variable domain reads GAGVSQTPSNKVTEKGKYVELRCDPISGHTALYWYRQSLGQGPEFLIYFQGTGAADDSGLPNDRFFAVRPEGSVSTLKIQRTERGDSAVYLCASGDNYGYTFGSGTRLTVV.

At least ten counts were recorded for this clonotype. V and J are TRBV2 and TRBJ2-3; D may be TRBD1 (6 bases). The CDR3 length is 14 residues. Per germline, CDR1 SNHLY and CDR2 FYNNEI. Trimming stripped 9 bases from V and 0 bases from J, with 13 bases between. The CDR3 DNA follows: TGTGCCAGTAACCGGGACATAAGCACAGATACGCAGTATTTT. Amino acid sequence: CASNRDISTDTQYF.

V usage is TRBV7-9 and J usage is TRBJ2-3, with 8 nucleotides matching TRBD2. Germline lookup yields CDR1 SEHNR and CDR2 FQNEAQ (reference sequence). The CDR3 is 15 residues long. J was trimmed by 6 bases and V by 8 bases; bases with no gene match: 13. CDR3 sequence: CASELRAGGWDTQYF. The CDR3 coding sequence is TGTGCCAGCGAATTAAGGGCGGGAGGCTGGGATACGCAGTATTTT.

This chain links TRBV20-1 with TRBJ2-2; D is unclear. Trimming left V 0 bases short and J 6 bases short, with 11 bases between. The germline CDR1 and CDR2 sequences are DFQATT and SNEGSKA (reference sequence). CDR3 length equals 14 residues. For the CDR3, the DNA is TGCAGTGCTAGAGATGTCTGGAAGGCCGGGGAGCTGTTTTTT. Translation: CSARDVWKAGELFF.

The chain has TRBV15 and TRBJ1-2, with D tentatively TRBD1 (6 bases). This CDR3 has 13 residues. V shed 3 bases and J shed 4 bases, with 9 bases lying between them. The germline V gene encodes CDR1 LNHNV and CDR2 YYDKDF (reference sequence). Here the CDR3 DNA reads TGTGCCACCAGCAGGGACAGCCCCTATGGCTACACCTTC. It is translated as CATSRDSPYGYTF.

This clonotype was counted ten times or more. The gene calls are TRBV29-1 and TRBJ2-1, with D possibly matching TRBD1 (6 bases). Germline V gene data show CDR1 as SQVTM and CDR2 as ANQGSEA. This CDR3 spans 16 amino acids. Trimming removed 0 bases from V and 5 bases from J, with 17 bases in between. The CDR3 sequence is CSVEDQGTLINNEQFF. The CDR3 nucleotides read TGCAGCGTTGAAGATCAAGGGACACTTATAAACAATGAGCAGTTCTTC.

In this sample, this clonotype turned up many times. The rearrangement uses TRBV28 and TRBJ2-1, with D possibly matching TRBD2 (5 bases). CDR1 is MDHEN and CDR2 is SYDVKM in the germline V gene. V lost 1 base to trimming and J lost 2 bases, with 15 bases between them. The CDR3 consists of 17 residues. The DNA of the CDR3 is TGTGCCAGCAGTTTATCTTCCGGGAAGATTGCCTACAATGAGCAGTTCTTC. It yields the protein CASSLSSGKIAYNEQFF.

This clonotype was seen once. At one boundary the junction diverges from the germline segment, which might be a read error. V gene TRBV6-9 combines with J gene TRBJ2-1; 9 nucleotides align to TRBD2. This CDR3 spans 14 amino acids. Germline V gene data show CDR1 as MNHGY and CDR2 as SVAAGI. CDR3 residues: CASSVQAGGSERFF. The DNA for the CDR3 is TGCGCCAGCAGTGTCCAAGCGGGAGGCTCTGAGCGGTTCTTC.

This clonotype was seen more than once but under ten times. J is TRBJ2-1 and V is TRBV6-1, with D perhaps matching TRBD2 (6 bases). Looked up from germline, CDR1 is MNHNS and CDR2 is SASEGT. V lost 6 bases and J lost 9, with 12 bases in between. This CDR3 comprises 12 residues. CDR3 amino acids: CASSRLVSEQFF. The CDR3 DNA is TGTGCCAGCAGCCGACTAGTATCTGAGCAGTTCTTC.

This sequence joins TRBV27 and TRBJ2-2; 9 bases are a match to TRBD1. With 5 bases clipped from V and 5 bases from J, the junction kept 18 bases outside the gene matches. Germline V gene data show CDR1 as MNHEY and CDR2 as SMNVEV (reference sequence). This CDR3 region has 19 residues. In DNA, the CDR3 is TGTGCCAGCAGTCCTACCGGGACAGGGTGGTTGGTTGGAACCGGGGAGCTGTTTTTT. Translated: CASSPTGTGWLVGTGELFF.

The rearrangement joins TRBV6-2 or TRBV6-3 to TRBJ2-1, with 7 bases that match TRBD1. There are 11 residues in the CDR3. Germline V lookup: CDR1 MNHEY, CDR2 SVGEGT. V shed 6 bases, J shed 13 bases, and the junction held 6 bases outside the gene matches. The CDR3 DNA reads as TGTGCCAGCAGGTATACAGGGGAACAGTTCTTC. Residues: CASRYTGEQFF.

This clonotype appeared many times. This sequence joins TRBV28 and TRBJ2-7; TRBD2 is a possible D gene (6 bases). Deletions cut 5 bases from V and 5 bases from J, with 16 bases between. CDR1 is MDHEN, CDR2 SYDVKM, per germline. The CDR3 runs 14 residues. As DNA, the CDR3 is TGTGCCAGCAGTGCCCTTACGGGAGACAACGAGCAGTACTTC. Its protein product is CASSALTGDNEQYF.

In its sample, this clonotype was seen many times. The chain recombines TRBV3-1 with TRBJ1-2; 7 bases map to TRBD1. In germline, CDR1 is LGHDT, CDR2 YNNKEL (reference sequence). The CDR3 loop spans 17 amino acids. V lost 5 bases to trimming and J lost 8 bases; unmatched junction nucleotides: 20. CDR3 loop: CASSTKAGQISSFGYTF. The CDR3, as DNA: TGTGCCAGCAGCACAAAAGCGGGACAGATATCGAGTTTCGGCTACACCTTC.

This clonotype has only a few counts. The chain has TRBV19 and TRBJ2-7, with D perhaps matching TRBD2 (7 bases). Per the germline V gene, CDR1 is LNHDA and CDR2 is SQIVND (reference sequence). The CDR3 has 14 residues. The V and J ends lost 1 base and 5 bases respectively, with 12 bases between them. The CDR3 region has the DNA TGTGCCAGTAGTATAGTGAGGGGGGGGCACGAGCAGTACTTC. This gives the protein CASSIVRGGHEQYF.

This clonotype was detected a few times. The rearrangement joins TRBV12-3 or TRBV12-4 to TRBJ2-1; TRBD2 might be the D (6 bases). The germline V and J ends were trimmed by 5 bases and 4 bases, with 15 bases remaining between them. The length of the CDR3 is 15 residues. For the CDR3, the DNA is TGTGCCAGCAGTGGGGTGGGGGGAGGTTACAATGAGCAGTTCTTC. This sequence encodes CASSGVGGGYNEQFF.

This clonotype occurred many times. The V call is TRBV3-1, the J call TRBJ1-1, with D tentatively TRBD1 (6 bases). The CDR3 consists of 16 residues. Trimming stripped 2 bases from V and 1 base from J, with 14 bases between. Germline values: CDR1 LGHDT, CDR2 YNNKEL (reference sequence). CDR3 region: CASSQWWGGQNTEAFF. The CDR3 DNA sequence: TGTGCCAGCAGCCAATGGTGGGGGGGGCAGAACACTGAAGCTTTCTTT.

This clonotype turned up a few times. The chain recombines TRBV28 with TRBJ1-4; D might be TRBD1 (6 bases). Deletions cut 5 bases from V and 7 bases from J, with 14 bases between. This CDR3 is built from 14 residues. The germline CDR1 and CDR2 sequences are MDHEN and SYDVKM. The CDR3 loop is CASSPREGVEKLFF. The CDR3 region has the DNA TGTGCCAGCAGTCCCCGGGAGGGGGTTGAAAAACTGTTTTTT.

The V gene is TRBV11-2, the J gene TRBJ1-6; 11 bases align to TRBD1. Trimming cost V 3 bases and J 10 bases; bases outside gene matches: 5. Germline assignment: CDR1 SGHAT and CDR2 FQNNGV. The CDR3 runs 15 residues. CDR3 in amino acids: CASSFGQGAFSPLHF. In nucleotides, the CDR3 is TGTGCCAGCAGCTTCGGACAGGGGGCTTTCTCACCCCTCCACTTT. Full variable domain (rest looked up from reference TRBV11-2 and TRBJ1-6): EAGVAQSPRYKIIEKRQSVAFWCNPISGHATLYWYQQILGQGPKLLIQFQNNGVVDDSQLPKDRFSAERLKGVDSTLKIQPAKLEDSAVYLCASSFGQGAFSPLHFGNGTRLTVT.

The chain has TRBV19 and TRBJ1-5, with D tentatively TRBD1 (6 bases). Per the germline V gene, CDR1 is LNHDA and CDR2 is SQIVND (reference sequence). CDR3 length equals 16 residues. The V end lost 6 bases, the J end lost 4 bases, and 19 bases lay between the germline ends. This CDR3 is CASSRTLRDTNQPQHF. The CDR3 nucleotides read TGTGCCAGTAGCCGAACTCTCCGGGACACGAATCAGCCCCAGCATTTT.

This clonotype was found many times. The gene calls are TRBV20-1 and TRBJ2-7; 9 bases map to TRBD2. V trimming: 3 bases; J trimming: 1 base; junction bases outside the gene matches: 10. CDR1 is DFQATT, CDR2 SNEGSKA, per germline (reference sequence). The CDR3 loop spans 16 amino acids. CDR3 residues: CSARGLIAGVSYEQYF. DNA for the CDR3: TGCAGTGCTAGGGGTCTCATAGCGGGAGTGTCCTACGAGCAGTACTTC.

The sample holds many counts of this clonotype. The J gene is TRBJ2-5, the V gene TRBV20-1; TRBD2 aligns across 9 bases. CDR1 and CDR2 (germline): DFQATT, SNEGSKA (reference sequence). Losses at the gene ends were 6 bases for V and 3 bases for J; bases not matched to a gene: 8. The CDR3 runs 14 residues. The CDR3 DNA follows: TGCAGTGCCCCCGACTTAGCGGGAGAAGAGACCCAGTACTTC. As protein: CSAPDLAGEETQYF.